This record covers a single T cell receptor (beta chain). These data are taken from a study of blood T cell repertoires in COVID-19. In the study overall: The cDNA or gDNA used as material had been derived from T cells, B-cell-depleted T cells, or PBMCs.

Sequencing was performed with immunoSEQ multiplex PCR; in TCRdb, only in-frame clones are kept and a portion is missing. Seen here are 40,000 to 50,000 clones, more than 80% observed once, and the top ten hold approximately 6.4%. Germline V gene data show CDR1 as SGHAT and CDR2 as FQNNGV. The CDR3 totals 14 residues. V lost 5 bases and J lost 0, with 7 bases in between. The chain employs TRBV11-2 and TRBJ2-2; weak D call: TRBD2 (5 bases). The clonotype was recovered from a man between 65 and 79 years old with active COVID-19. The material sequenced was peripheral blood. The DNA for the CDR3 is TGTGCCAGCAGCCGGACTTCGAACACCGGGGAGCTGTTTTTT. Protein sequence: CASSRTSNTGELFF.